The rows below give T cell receptor beta chains drawn from one sample of a study of blood T cell repertoires in COVID-19. The protocol was immunoSEQ multiplex PCR, while the TCRdb copy is restricted to in-frame clones and leaves out a portion. This sample yields around 42,000 clones, of which over 75% are seen a single time; under 50% belongs to the top ten. The sequenced sample consisted of peripheral blood. The receptor set was obtained from a man at least 80 years old with active or convalescent COVID-19. The CDR3 runs from the conserved cysteine through the conserved F or W. D genes are given only for firm matches. Not all rows give a size; the values are once, few, many and, for expanded clones, a class.

J gene | clone size | D gene | V gene | CDR3 protein | CDR3 DNA
TRBJ2-3 | once | TRBD2 | TRBV7-3 | CASRPAGGPDTQYF | TGTGCCAGCCGACCGGCGGGGGGCCCAGATACGCAGTATTTT
TRBJ1-2 | . | . | TRBV4-3 | CASSQDRGVGYGYTF | TGCGCCAGCAGCCAAGATCGGGGGGTGGGCTATGGCTACACCTTC
TRBJ2-7 | . | . | TRBV29-1 | CSVTEGSYEQYF | TGCAGCGTGACCGAGGGATCCTACGAGCAGTACTTC
TRBJ2-4 | . | . | TRBV6-5 | CATQGAKNIQYF | TGTGCCACCCAGGGGGCCAAAAACATTCAGTACTTC
TRBJ2-5 | once | TRBD2 | TRBV9 | CASSLGGNDETQYF | TGTGCCAGCAGCCTGGGGGGGAACGATGAGACCCAGTACTTC
TRBJ2-7 | once | . | TRBV6-2/TRBV6-3 | CASTPRQSSYEQYF | TGTGCCAGCACCCCCCGACAGAGCTCCTACGAGCAGTACTTC
TRBJ1-5 | . | TRBD1 | TRBV6-1 | CASSGPTGQGRMRNQPQHF | TGTGCCAGCAGTGGACCCACGGGACAGGGTCGGATGAGGAATCAGCCCCAGCATTTT
TRBJ1-1 | once | . | TRBV5-1 | CASSLGQTVNTEAFF | TGCGCCAGCAGCTTGGGACAGACCGTTAACACTGAAGCTTTCTTT
TRBJ2-1 | . | TRBD2 | TRBV11-2 | CASSFTGTSGFNEQFF | TGTGCCAGCAGCTTTACCGGGACTAGCGGTTTCAATGAGCAGTTCTTC
TRBJ2-1 | . | TRBD1 | TRBV12-5 | CASGPGQGVVNEQFF | TGTGCTAGTGGCCCGGGACAGGGGGTCGTGAATGAGCAGTTCTTC
TRBJ1-5 | once | . | TRBV30 | CAWSFGSSNQPQHF | TGTGCCTGGAGTTTCGGGAGCAGCAATCAGCCCCAGCATTTT